These 28 T cell receptor beta chains originate from one sample sequenced in a study of blood T cell repertoires in COVID-19. Measured with immunoSEQ multiplex PCR; TCRdb has only the in-frame clones, and not every one. This sample yields 250,000 to 300,000 clones, of which 84% are seen a single time; 4.2% belongs to the top ten. The sample consisted of peripheral blood. All receptors come from a man between 60 and 75 years old with acute or convalescent COVID-19.

This clone was detected a few times. The chain joins TRBV29-1 to TRBJ1-2; possibly TRBD1 for D (6 bases). CDR3 length: 12 residues. The V and J ends lost 8 bases and 3 bases respectively, with 13 bases between them. The V gene's germline CDR1 is SQVTM and CDR2 ANQGSEA. The CDR3, as DNA: TGCAGCTCGGAGGACAGTGACTATGGCTACACCTTC. Its translation: CSSEDSDYGYTF.

This chain connects TRBV13 to TRBJ1-5; 8 nucleotides align to TRBD1. The J segment lost 4 bases and the V segment lost 5 bases, leaving 7 bases of the junction unmatched. The CDR3 consists of 15 residues. Germline V gives CDR1 PRHDT, CDR2 FYEKMQ (reference sequence). CDR3 DNA sequence: TGTGCCAGCAGCGGCAGGGGGCTGGGAAATCAGCCCCAGCATTTT. It encodes CASSGRGLGNQPQHF.

The rearrangement links TRBV19 to TRBJ1-1; a possible D gene is TRBD1 (5 bases). Between the trimmed V and J ends, which lost 7 bases and 2 bases, there was a span of 17 bases. The CDR3 runs 15 residues. The V gene's germline CDR1 is LNHDA and CDR2 SQIVND (reference sequence). CDR3 protein: CASIKDGGINTEAFF. For the CDR3, the DNA is TGTGCCAGTATCAAAGACGGGGGAATTAACACTGAAGCTTTCTTT. Looking up the rest from reference TRBV19 and TRBJ1-1 gives the full variable domain: DGGITQSPKYLFRKEGQNVTLSCEQNLNHDAMYWYRQDPGQGLRLIYYSQIVNDFQKGDIAEGYSVSREKKESFPLTVTSAQKNPTAFYLCASIKDGGINTEAFFGQGTRLTVV.

This clone was seen a handful of times. CDR3 sequence reads: CASSSQGAREQYF. CDR3 coding DNA: TGTGCCAGCAGTTCACAGGGGGCGCGCGAGCAGTACTTC. The J gene is TRBJ2-7, the V gene TRBV6-2 or TRBV6-3; 9 bases match TRBD1. Germline V gene lookup returns CDR1 MNHEY and CDR2 SVGEGT. This CDR3 contains 13 residues. With 4 bases clipped from V and 6 bases from J, the junction kept 4 bases outside the gene matches.

The rearrangement joins TRBV6-2 or TRBV6-3 to TRBJ2-7; weak D call: TRBD2 (6 bases). The ends were cut back, 2 bases at V and 7 bases at J, with 21 bases in the middle. Germline V gene lookup returns CDR1 MNHEY and CDR2 SVGEGT. The CDR3 loop spans 16 amino acids. CDR3 nucleotides: TGTGCCAGCAGTTACACTCCGGGACTTCTTCTTGGGGAGCAGTACTTC. Translated: CASSYTPGLLLGEQYF.

This clone was seen a single time. The rearrangement joins TRBV3-1 (or the pseudogene TRBV3-2) to TRBJ1-4, with 7 bases that match TRBD1. The CDR3 consists of 15 residues. Per the germline V gene, CDR1 is LGHDT and CDR2 is YNNKEL (reference sequence). Germline trimming cut 5 bases from V and 5 bases from J; bases unmatched to any gene: 8. In DNA, the CDR3 is TGTGCCAGCAGCTCCCAAGACAGGGTCAATGAAAAACTGTTTTTT. It is translated as CASSSQDRVNEKLFF.

This clone was observed a single time. The rearrangement uses TRBV7-2 and TRBJ1-2; no firm D call. V was clipped by 5 bases and J by 3 bases, with 10 bases between them. The CDR3 is 13 residues long. CDR1 SGHTA and CDR2 FQGNSA come from the germline V gene. For the CDR3, the DNA is TGTGCCAGCAGCGACGGGATTTACTATGGCTACACCTTC. As protein: CASSDGIYYGYTF.

This clone was seen just once. V usage is TRBV18 and J usage is TRBJ2-1, with 14 bases identical to TRBD2. With 3 bases clipped from V and 3 bases from J, the junction kept 1 base outside the gene matches. This CDR3 has 16 amino acids. Looked up from germline, CDR1 is KGHSH and CDR2 is LQKENI. CDR3: CASSPGLAGVYNEQFF. In nucleotides, the CDR3 is TGTGCCAGCTCACCGGGACTAGCGGGGGTCTACAATGAGCAGTTCTTC.

The rearrangement links TRBV5-1 to TRBJ2-1; 7 positions agree with TRBD1. The V and J ends lost 0 bases and 12 bases, in that order; junction bases with no gene match: 12. The CDR3 runs to 15 residues. CDR1 is SGHRS and CDR2 is YFSETQ in the germline V gene. CDR3 coding DNA: TGCGCCAGCAGCTTGGTGGCAGGGGGTTGGAAGCGGCAGTTCTTC. Its translation: CASSLVAGGWKRQFF. The complete variable domain, with remaining parts taken from reference TRBV5-1 and TRBJ2-1, reads KAGVTQTPRYLIKTRGQQVTLSCSPISGHRSVSWYQQTPGQGLQFLFEYFSETQRNKGNFPGRFSGRQFSNSRSEMNVSTLELGDSALYLCASSLVAGGWKRQFFGPGTRLTVL.

This clone was picked up one time. The V and J genes are TRBV15 and TRBJ2-7; D gene ambiguous. The CDR3 extends over 13 amino acids. Germline assignment: CDR1 LNHNV and CDR2 YYDKDF (reference sequence). Trimming took off 0 bases at V and 4 bases at J, with 7 bases between the two ends. The DNA for the CDR3 is TGTGCCACCAGCAGAGATCTTCCTTACGAGCAGTACTTC. This sequence encodes CATSRDLPYEQYF.

The rearrangement uses TRBV27 and TRBJ2-3; a weak D match, TRBD2 (6 bases). From germline, CDR1 is MNHEY and CDR2 SMNVEV (reference sequence). The CDR3 covers 15 residues. The ends were cut back, 5 bases at V and 5 bases at J, with 17 bases in the middle. In nucleotides, the CDR3 is TGTGCCAGCAGTAACCGGTGGAGGGTGGGAGATACGCAGTATTTT. This sequence encodes CASSNRWRVGDTQYF.

The genes are TRBV19 and TRBJ2-7, with 13 bases matching TRBD2. Germline CDR1 is LNHDA and CDR2 is SQIVND (reference sequence). J lost 0 bases, V lost 4 bases, and 3 bases had no gene match. This CDR3 has 16 residues. The CDR3 bases are TGTGCCAGTAGTAAGGGACTAGCGGGAAGCTCCTACGAGCAGTACTTC. Protein sequence: CASSKGLAGSSYEQYF.

In this sample, this clone turned up once. The genes are TRBV18 and TRBJ2-7; 7 bases are a match to TRBD2. The CDR3 runs 16 residues. From germline, CDR1 is KGHSH and CDR2 LQKENI. Unmatched junction bases numbered 9, after V lost 4 bases and J lost 0 bases. CDR3 nucleotide sequence: TGTGCCAGCTCACTAACGGGAGGATACAGCTCCTACGAGCAGTACTTC. Its protein product is CASSLTGGYSSYEQYF.

The chain combines TRBV7-6 with TRBJ2-2; the match to TRBD2 covers 9 bases. The CDR3 is 15 residues long. With V trimmed by 1 base and J by 5 bases, 2 bases remained unmatched. Per the germline V gene, CDR1 is SGHVS and CDR2 is FNYEAQ. CDR3 residues: CASSLVLAGTGELFF. For the CDR3, the DNA is TGTGCCAGCAGCTTAGTTCTAGCGGGGACCGGGGAGCTGTTTTTT.

The gene calls are TRBV5-1 and TRBJ2-3; 10 positions match TRBD2. Trimming cost V 3 bases and J 3 bases; bases outside gene matches: 4. CDR1 and CDR2 from the germline V gene are SGHRS and YFSETQ. The CDR3 loop spans 15 amino acids. In DNA, the CDR3 is TGCGCCAGCAGCTGGACTAGCGGTGTGACAGATACGCAGTATTTT. Protein sequence: CASSWTSGVTDTQYF.

V gene TRBV6-5 combines with J gene TRBJ1-6; 9 bases line up with TRBD1. Germline V lookup: CDR1 MNHEY, CDR2 SVGAGI. Trimming took 6 bases from V and 8 from J; bases not matched to a gene: 2. The CDR3 consists of 13 residues. The CDR3 nucleotides are TGTGCCAGCAGATGGACAGGGGATTCACCCCTCCACTTT. Amino acids: CASRWTGDSPLHF.

The chain combines TRBV9 with TRBJ1-2; D is possibly TRBD1 (5 bases). This CDR3 has 20 amino acids. Trimming took 0 bases from V and 4 from J, leaving 28 bases between them. In germline, CDR1 is SGDLS, CDR2 YYNGEE. In DNA form, the CDR3 reads TGTGCCAGCAGCGTAGCTACGAGAGGGGAGGGTGCGGGAACATTCTATGGCTACACCTTC. The encoded protein is CASSVATRGEGAGTFYGYTF. Together with reference TRBV9 and TRBJ1-2, the CDR3 gives the full variable domain: DSGVTQTPKHLITATGQRVTLRCSPRSGDLSVYWYQQSLDQGLQFLIQYYNGEERAKGNILERFSAQQFPDLHSELNLSSLELGDSALYFCASSVATRGEGAGTFYGYTFGSGTRLTVV.

The J gene is TRBJ2-2, the V gene TRBV5-4; perhaps TRBD2 as D (6 bases). CDR1 is SGHNT, CDR2 YYREEE, per germline (reference sequence). The CDR3 consists of 16 residues. Trimming pared 0 bases from V and 1 base from J, leaving 10 bases between. This CDR3 is CASSLGAGLNTGELFF. The DNA for the CDR3 is TGTGCCAGCAGCTTGGGGGCGGGATTGAACACCGGGGAGCTGTTTTTT.

The chain couples TRBV6-5 to TRBJ1-5, with 7 bases matching TRBD1. CDR1 is MNHEY, CDR2 SVGAGI, per germline. The CDR3 is made up of 15 amino acids. V dropped 6 bases and J dropped 7; count of bases not matched to a gene: 12. CDR3 bases: TGTGCCAGCAGGACACAGGGACAGATTCGACAGCCCCAGCATTTT. Protein sequence: CASRTQGQIRQPQHF.

The V call is TRBV27, the J call TRBJ2-7; D is undetermined. CDR3 length: 13 residues. Per germline, CDR1 MNHEY and CDR2 SMNVEV (reference sequence). V lost 1 base, J lost 0 bases, and 4 bases lay in between. The CDR3: CASSLYSSYEQYF. The CDR3 nucleotides are TGTGCCAGCAGTTTATATAGCTCCTACGAGCAGTACTTC.

This clone was detected once. The genes are TRBV27 and TRBJ2-7; D is possibly TRBD2 (5 bases). The CDR3 is 15 amino acids. V lost 7 bases, J lost 0 bases, and 16 bases lay in between. Germline V CDR1 and CDR2: MNHEY, SMNVEV (reference sequence). The CDR3 DNA sequence: TGTGCCAGCATTAGGAAAGCGGTCGGCTCCTACGAGCAGTACTTC. Encoded protein: CASIRKAVGSYEQYF.

V and J are TRBV5-1 and TRBJ2-3; TRBD1 matches at 7 bases. CDR1 and CDR2 (germline): SGHRS, YFSETQ. The length of the CDR3 is 14 residues. Trimming at V came to 0 bases and at J to 6 bases, leaving 4 bases not matched to a gene. CDR3 sequence reads: CASSLGATGDTQYF. In DNA form, the CDR3 reads TGCGCCAGCAGCTTGGGGGCGACAGGGGATACGCAGTATTTT. Using reference TRBV5-1 and TRBJ2-3 for the parts outside the CDR3, the full variable domain is KAGVTQTPRYLIKTRGQQVTLSCSPISGHRSVSWYQQTPGQGLQFLFEYFSETQRNKGNFPGRFSGRQFSNSRSEMNVSTLELGDSALYLCASSLGATGDTQYFGPGTRLTVL.

The gene calls are TRBV5-1 and TRBJ2-1, with 10 bases fitting TRBD1. J gave up 3 bases and V 0 bases, and 0 bases lay outside the gene matches. This CDR3 has 15 amino acids. Germline V CDR1 and CDR2: SGHRS, YFSETQ. The CDR3 sequence is CASSLGTGGYNEQFF. CDR3 in DNA: TGCGCCAGCAGCTTGGGGACAGGGGGCTACAATGAGCAGTTCTTC.

The chain uses TRBV19 and TRBJ2-7; TRBD1 agrees at 7 bases. Germline V CDR1 and CDR2: LNHDA, SQIVND (reference sequence). The junction had 11 bases not matched to a gene; V was cut back by 5 bases and J by 4 bases. The CDR3 runs to 15 residues. This CDR3 reads CASSELAGGHYEQYF. DNA of the CDR3: TGTGCCAGTAGTGAACTCGCAGGGGGTCATTACGAGCAGTACTTC.

CDR3 loop: CAISGQSSYEQYF. In DNA form, the CDR3 reads TGTGCCATCTCGGGACAGAGCTCCTACGAGCAGTACTTC. The J gene is TRBJ2-7, the V gene TRBV10-3, with 7 bases matching TRBD1. Germline V gene data show CDR1 as ENHRY and CDR2 as SYGVKD. V lost 8 bases to trimming and J lost 0 bases; unmatched junction nucleotides: 4. CDR3 size: 13 residues.

The chain is built from TRBV27 and TRBJ2-7, with TRBD2 identical over 7 bases. This CDR3 spans 13 amino acids. Germline loops: CDR1 MNHEY, CDR2 SMNVEV (reference sequence). The V segment lost 3 bases and the J segment 4 bases; nucleotides outside the gene matches: 3. The CDR3 spells CASSFSGGYEQYF. The CDR3 nucleotides read TGTGCCAGCAGTTTTTCCGGGGGGTACGAGCAGTACTTC.

This clone was seen a few times. The chain couples TRBV11-2 to TRBJ2-1; D is unclear. Germline CDR1 is SGHAT and CDR2 is FQNNGV. The CDR3 sequence is 14 residues long. The germline V and J ends were trimmed by 5 bases and 6 bases, with 14 bases remaining between them. CDR3 residues: CASSPVAGSNEQFF. The CDR3 bases are TGTGCCAGCAGCCCCGTCGCCGGGTCCAATGAGCAGTTCTTC.

This chain joins TRBV29-1 and TRBJ2-3; 8 bases are a match to TRBD1. The CDR3 length is 20 residues. Germline CDR1 reads SQVTM; CDR2 reads ANQGSEA. V lost 1 base and J lost 2; bases outside the gene matches: 20. CDR3 protein: CSVEGLPGQEPNLDTDTQYF. CDR3 coding DNA: TGCAGCGTTGAAGGGCTTCCGGGACAGGAACCCAATTTGGACACAGATACGCAGTATTTT.